This paragraph covers one T cell receptor beta chain sequence. This specimen comes from a study of shared clonotypes between healthy human individuals. For the study at large: Sampling drew on donors who were a couple of women and a few men aged 18 to 49. Three CD4 naive, three CD4 memory, two CD8 naive and one CD8 memory plate were used per donor.

Cells designated naive CD8 were CD45RO-negative and were positively selected for CCR7, with terminally differentiated effector memory CD45RA+ cells excluded. Generated by immunoSEQ multiplex PCR, the TCRdb table keeps only in-frame clones and is missing some. Here the sample spans approximately 810,000 clones, 92% being singletons. CDR3 length equals 11 residues. Germline V gene data show CDR1 as MDHEN and CDR2 as SYDVKM. The V and J ends lost 5 bases and 10 bases respectively, with 10 bases between them. The clonotype was recovered from a man aged 25 to 40 in good health. The sequencing input was naive CD8+ T cells sorted from blood. The chain is built from TRBV28 and TRBJ2-3; D may be TRBD1 or TRBD2 (5 bases each). CDR3 coding DNA: TGTGCCAGCAGTAAGGGACCATCGCAGTATTTT. It codes for CASSKGPSQYF. The variable domain in full, completed from reference TRBV28 and TRBJ2-3, reads DVKVTQSSRYLVKRTGEKVFLECVQDMDHENMFWYRQDPGLGLRLIYFSYDVKMKEKGDIPEGYSVSREKKERFSLILESASTNQTSMYLCASSKGPSQYFGPGTRLTVL.